Shown below are 9 T cell receptor beta chains from a single sample sequenced in a study of healthy donors' naive CD4 and CD8 T cells. TCR libraries were built from about 520 ng of total RNA by linear amplification. TCRdb used MiXCR to reprocess the reads, holding one entry per CDR3 protein. This table holds approximately 180,000 distinct CDR3 sequences, 65% to 75% found once. Specimen: naive CD4+ and CD8+ T cells sorted from blood, pooled from several donors. Source of these receptors: a pool of human donors in good health; the sample pools cells from several healthy donors.

A word on this clonotype: The germline gene is not matched at one end of the junction; a read error may be the cause. The V gene is TRBV7-8, the J gene TRBJ1-1; 8 bases are shared with TRBD1. The CDR3 runs to 19 residues. Germline CDR1 is SGHVS and CDR2 is FQNEAQ. CDR3 protein: CASSLVGATGAMGNTEAFF. The CDR3 nucleotides read TGTGCCAGCAGCTTAGTTGGTGCGACAGGGGCGATGGGGAACACTGAAGCCTTCTTT.

The chain carries TRBV30 and TRBJ1-2; no clear D gene. V lost 5 bases and J lost 4, with 11 bases in between. Germline V gene data show CDR1 as GTSNPN and CDR2 as SVGIG (reference sequence). This CDR3 contains 12 residues. The CDR3 bases are TGTGCCTGGGACGCCGGTGGCTATGGCTACACCTTC. As protein: CAWDAGGYGYTF.

As concerns this clonotype: Germline is not matched at one junction end, which may reflect a read error. The J gene is TRBJ1-1, the V gene TRBV29-1, with D uncertain. The germline CDR1 and CDR2 sequences are SQVTM and ANQGSEA. The CDR3 is 11 amino acids. As DNA, the CDR3 is TGCGGCGTGCGTGAGGCCACTGAAGCTTTCTTT. It encodes CGVREATEAFF. Filled out from reference TRBV29-1 and TRBJ1-1, the complete variable domain reads SAVISQKPSRDICQRGTSLTIQCQVDSQVTMMFWYRQQPGQSLTLIATANQGSEATYESGFVIDKFPISRPNLTFSTLTVSNMSPEDSSIYLCGVREATEAFFGQGTRLTVV.

The chain combines TRBV12-3 or TRBV12-4 with TRBJ1-1; D not resolved. V lost 5 bases and J lost 1, with 20 bases in between. There are 17 residues in the CDR3. As DNA, the CDR3 is TGTGCCAGCAGTCCCACCCCCCGGACGGAGGGGAACACTGAAGCTTTCTTT. This codes for CASSPTPRTEGNTEAFF.

V is TRBV18 and J is TRBJ2-7; D might be TRBD1 (6 bases). CDR3 length: 14 amino acids. Germline CDR1 and CDR2: KGHSH and LQKENI. V lost 0 bases, J lost 3 bases, and 9 bases lay in between. This CDR3 is CASSPPWTVYEQYF. The CDR3 DNA follows: TGTGCCAGCTCACCACCGTGGACAGTCTACGAGCAGTACTTC.

The CDR3 DNA follows: TGTGCCAGCAGCATCACTAGCGGGGAATACAATGAGCAGTTCTTC. This codes for CASSITSGEYNEQFF. The genes are TRBV5-4 and TRBJ2-1; 10 positions agree with TRBD2. The length of the CDR3 is 15 residues. Per germline, CDR1 SGHNT and CDR2 YYREEE (reference sequence). The junction had 5 bases not matched to a gene; V was cut back by 4 bases and J by 4 bases.

The sample holds a few counts of this clonotype. V usage is TRBV29-1 and J usage is TRBJ2-3; D gene ambiguous. The CDR3 is 13 residues long. Germline-derived CDR1 and CDR2 are SQVTM and ANQGSEA. V was shortened by 2 bases and J by 4 bases, with 10 bases between the two germline ends. The CDR3 DNA reads TGCAGCGTTGAATTTGCTTTCCCAGATACGCAGTATTTT. It codes for CSVEFAFPDTQYF.

This clonotype showed up just a few times. DNA of the CDR3: TGTGCCAGCAGTTTTGCGGACAGCTTTTATCAGCCCCAGCATTTT. It is translated as CASSFADSFYQPQHF. The chain carries TRBV12-3 or TRBV12-4 and TRBJ1-5, with D possibly matching TRBD1 (6 bases). Trimming pared 3 bases from V and 5 bases from J, leaving 14 bases between. CDR3 length: 15 amino acids.

This rearrangement joins TRBV6-5 to TRBJ1-1; D is unresolved. Per the germline V gene, CDR1 is MNHEY and CDR2 is SVGAGI. The CDR3 spans 13 residues. V dropped 2 bases and J dropped 1 base, with 5 bases sitting between them. As DNA, the CDR3 is TGTGCCAGCAGTTACCGACAGAACACTGAAGCTTTCTTT. It codes for CASSYRQNTEAFF.